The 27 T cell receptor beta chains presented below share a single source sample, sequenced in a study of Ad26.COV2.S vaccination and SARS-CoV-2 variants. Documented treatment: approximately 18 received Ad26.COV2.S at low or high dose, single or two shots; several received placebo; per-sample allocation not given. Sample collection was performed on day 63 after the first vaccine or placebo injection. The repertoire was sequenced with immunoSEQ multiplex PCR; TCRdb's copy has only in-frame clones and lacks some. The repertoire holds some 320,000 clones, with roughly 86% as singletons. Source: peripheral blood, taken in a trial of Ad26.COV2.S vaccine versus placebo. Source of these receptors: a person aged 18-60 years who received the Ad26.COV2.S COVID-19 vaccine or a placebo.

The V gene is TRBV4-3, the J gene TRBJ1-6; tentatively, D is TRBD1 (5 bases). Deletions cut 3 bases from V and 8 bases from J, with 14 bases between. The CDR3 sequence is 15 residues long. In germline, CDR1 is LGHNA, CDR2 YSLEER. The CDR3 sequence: CASSHTTGPDSPLHF. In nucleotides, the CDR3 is TGCGCCAGCAGCCACACTACAGGTCCGGATTCACCCCTCCACTTT.

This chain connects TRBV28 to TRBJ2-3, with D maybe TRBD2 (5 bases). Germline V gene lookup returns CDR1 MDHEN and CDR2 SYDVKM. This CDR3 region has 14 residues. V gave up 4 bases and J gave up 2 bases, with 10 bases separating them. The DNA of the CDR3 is TGTGCCAGCAGTTCTCCGGGGTCCACAGATACGCAGTATTTT. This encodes CASSSPGSTDTQYF.

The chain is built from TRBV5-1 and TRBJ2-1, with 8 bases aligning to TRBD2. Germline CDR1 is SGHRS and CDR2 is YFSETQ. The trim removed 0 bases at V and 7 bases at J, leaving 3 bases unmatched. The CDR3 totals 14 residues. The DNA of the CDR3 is TGCGCCAGCAGCTTGGGAGCGGGGGTAAATGAGCAGTTCTTC. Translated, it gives CASSLGAGVNEQFF.

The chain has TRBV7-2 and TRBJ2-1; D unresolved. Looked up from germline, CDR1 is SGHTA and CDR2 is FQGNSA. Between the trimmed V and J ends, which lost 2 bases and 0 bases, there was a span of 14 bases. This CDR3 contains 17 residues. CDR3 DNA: TGTGCCAGCAGCTTAAGTATCGTAGCATCCTCCTACAATGAGCAGTTCTTC. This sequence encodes CASSLSIVASSYNEQFF.

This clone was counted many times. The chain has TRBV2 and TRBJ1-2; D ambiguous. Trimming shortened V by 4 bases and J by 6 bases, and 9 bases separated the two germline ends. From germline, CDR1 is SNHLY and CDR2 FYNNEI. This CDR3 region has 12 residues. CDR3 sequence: CASSGLVDGYTF. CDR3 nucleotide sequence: TGTGCCAGCAGTGGTCTGGTCGATGGCTACACCTTC.

The CDR3 DNA is TGTGCCAGCAGCTCCCGGGACTTGGGGACCCAGTACTTC. Amino acids: CASSSRDLGTQYF. The chain couples TRBV5-6 to TRBJ2-5; D might be TRBD2 (6 bases). Looked up from germline, CDR1 is SGHDT and CDR2 is YYEEEE. Trimming removed 3 bases from V and 7 bases from J, with 13 bases in between. The CDR3 runs to 13 residues.

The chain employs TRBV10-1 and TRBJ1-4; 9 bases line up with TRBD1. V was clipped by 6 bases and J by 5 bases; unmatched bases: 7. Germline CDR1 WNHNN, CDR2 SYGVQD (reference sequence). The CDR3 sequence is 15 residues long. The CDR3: CASSPGTGWNEKLFF. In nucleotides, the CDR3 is TGCGCCAGCAGCCCTGGGACAGGGTGGAATGAAAAACTGTTTTTT.

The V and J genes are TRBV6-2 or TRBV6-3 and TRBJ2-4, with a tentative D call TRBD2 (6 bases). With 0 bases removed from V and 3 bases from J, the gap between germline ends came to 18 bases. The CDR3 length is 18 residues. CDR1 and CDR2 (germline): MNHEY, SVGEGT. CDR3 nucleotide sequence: TGTGCCAGCAGTTACTCGATTCGCGGGGCACGGGACAAAAACATTCAGTACTTC. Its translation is CASSYSIRGARDKNIQYF.

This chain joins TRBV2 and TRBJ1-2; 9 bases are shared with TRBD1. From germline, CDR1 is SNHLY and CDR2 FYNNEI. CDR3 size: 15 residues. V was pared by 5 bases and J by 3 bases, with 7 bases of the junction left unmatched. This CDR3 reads CASSTLRQGDYGYTF. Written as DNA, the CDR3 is TGTGCCAGCAGTACCCTGAGACAGGGGGACTATGGCTACACCTTC.

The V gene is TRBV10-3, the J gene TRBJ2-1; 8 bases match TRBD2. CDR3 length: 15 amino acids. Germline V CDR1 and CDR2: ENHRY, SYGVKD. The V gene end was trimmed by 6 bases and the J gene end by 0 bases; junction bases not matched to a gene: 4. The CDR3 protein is CAISGGASSYNEQFF. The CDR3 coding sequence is TGTGCCATCAGCGGGGGGGCTAGCTCCTACAATGAGCAGTTCTTC.

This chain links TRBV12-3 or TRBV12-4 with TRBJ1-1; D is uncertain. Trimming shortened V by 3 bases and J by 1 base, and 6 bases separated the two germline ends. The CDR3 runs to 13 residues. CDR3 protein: CASSFFTNTEAFF. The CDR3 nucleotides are TGTGCCAGCAGTTTTTTTACGAACACTGAAGCTTTCTTT.

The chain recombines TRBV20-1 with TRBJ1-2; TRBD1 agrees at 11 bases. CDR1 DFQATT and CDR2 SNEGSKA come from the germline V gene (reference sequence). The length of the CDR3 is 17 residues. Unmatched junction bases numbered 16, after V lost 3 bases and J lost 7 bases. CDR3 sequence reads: CSASGLGQGVPAGGYTF. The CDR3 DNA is TGCAGTGCTAGTGGATTGGGACAGGGGGTTCCAGCGGGTGGCTACACCTTC.

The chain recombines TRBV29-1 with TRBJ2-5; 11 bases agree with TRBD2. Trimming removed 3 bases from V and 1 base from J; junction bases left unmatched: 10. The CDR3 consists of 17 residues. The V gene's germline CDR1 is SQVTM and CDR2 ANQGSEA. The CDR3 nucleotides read TGCAGCGTTGACAGCAGAATTAGCGGGGGGGCCCAAGAGACCCAGTACTTC. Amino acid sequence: CSVDSRISGGAQETQYF.

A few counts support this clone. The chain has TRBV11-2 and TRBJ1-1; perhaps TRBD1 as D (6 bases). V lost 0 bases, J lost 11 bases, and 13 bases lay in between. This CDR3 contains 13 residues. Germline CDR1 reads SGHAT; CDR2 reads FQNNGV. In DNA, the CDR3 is TGTGCCAGCAGCTTAGACCTACAGGGTAGGGCTTTCTTT. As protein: CASSLDLQGRAFF. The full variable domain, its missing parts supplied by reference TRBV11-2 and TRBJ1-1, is EAGVAQSPRYKIIEKRQSVAFWCNPISGHATLYWYQQILGQGPKLLIQFQNNGVVDDSQLPKDRFSAERLKGVDSTLKIQPAKLEDSAVYLCASSLDLQGRAFFGQGTRLTVV.

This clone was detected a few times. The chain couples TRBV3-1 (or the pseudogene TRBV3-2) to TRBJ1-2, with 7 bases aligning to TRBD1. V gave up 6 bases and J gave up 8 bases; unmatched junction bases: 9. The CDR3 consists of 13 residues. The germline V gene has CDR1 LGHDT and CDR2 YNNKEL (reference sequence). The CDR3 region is CASSPDRVRGYTF. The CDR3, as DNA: TGTGCCAGCAGTCCCGACAGGGTGAGGGGCTACACCTTC.

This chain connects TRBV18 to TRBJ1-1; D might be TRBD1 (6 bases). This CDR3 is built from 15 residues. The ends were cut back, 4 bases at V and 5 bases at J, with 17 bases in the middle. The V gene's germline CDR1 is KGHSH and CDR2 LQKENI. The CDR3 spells CASSLWTVSSTEAFF. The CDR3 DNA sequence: TGTGCCAGCTCACTCTGGACAGTGAGCAGTACTGAAGCTTTCTTT.

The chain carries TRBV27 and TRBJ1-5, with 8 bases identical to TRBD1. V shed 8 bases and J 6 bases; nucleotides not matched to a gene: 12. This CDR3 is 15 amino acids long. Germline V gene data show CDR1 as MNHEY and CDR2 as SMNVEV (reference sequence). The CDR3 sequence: CASRAGGSSRQPQHF. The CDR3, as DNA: TGTGCCAGCCGAGCAGGGGGCAGCAGTCGTCAGCCCCAGCATTTT.

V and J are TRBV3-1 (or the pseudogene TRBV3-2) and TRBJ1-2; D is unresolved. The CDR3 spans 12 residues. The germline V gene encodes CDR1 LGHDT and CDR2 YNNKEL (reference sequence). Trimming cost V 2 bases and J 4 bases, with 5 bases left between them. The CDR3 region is CASSQQSYGYTF. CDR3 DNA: TGTGCCAGCAGCCAACAAAGCTATGGCTACACCTTC.

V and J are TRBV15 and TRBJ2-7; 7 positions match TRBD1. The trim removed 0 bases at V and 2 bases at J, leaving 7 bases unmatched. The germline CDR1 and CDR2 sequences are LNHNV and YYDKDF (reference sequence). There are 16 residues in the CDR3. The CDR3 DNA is TGTGCCACCAGCAGAGAACAGACAGGGTCTACCTACGAGCAGTACTTC. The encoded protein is CATSREQTGSTYEQYF.

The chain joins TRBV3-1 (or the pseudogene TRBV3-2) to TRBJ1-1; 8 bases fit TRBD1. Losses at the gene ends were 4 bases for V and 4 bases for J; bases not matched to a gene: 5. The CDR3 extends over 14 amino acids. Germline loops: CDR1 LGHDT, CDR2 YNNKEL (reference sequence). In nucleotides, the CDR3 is TGTGCCAGCAGCCCCCGAACAGGGGGCACTGAAGCTTTCTTT. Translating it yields CASSPRTGGTEAFF.

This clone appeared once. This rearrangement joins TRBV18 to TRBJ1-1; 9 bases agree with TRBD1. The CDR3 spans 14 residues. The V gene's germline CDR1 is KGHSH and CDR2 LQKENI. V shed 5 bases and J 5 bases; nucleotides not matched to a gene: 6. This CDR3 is CASSGRDRVTEAFF. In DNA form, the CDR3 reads TGTGCCAGCTCAGGCCGGGACAGGGTTACTGAAGCTTTCTTT.

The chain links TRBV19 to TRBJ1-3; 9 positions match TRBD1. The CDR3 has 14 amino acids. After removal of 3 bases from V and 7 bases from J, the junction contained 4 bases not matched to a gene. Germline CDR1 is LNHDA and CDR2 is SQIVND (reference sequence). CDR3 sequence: CASSMGQGRNTIYF. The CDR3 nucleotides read TGTGCCAGTAGTATGGGACAGGGTAGGAACACCATATATTTT.

The CDR3 region has the DNA TGTGCCAGCAGCACCGGGGCAGGACGTGGCTACACCTTC. Amino acid sequence: CASSTGAGRGYTF. The chain uses TRBV7-9 and TRBJ1-2; D is possibly TRBD1 (5 bases). Trimming left V 5 bases short and J 7 bases short, with 14 bases between. The germline CDR1 and CDR2 sequences are SEHNR and FQNEAQ (reference sequence). The CDR3 length is 13 residues.

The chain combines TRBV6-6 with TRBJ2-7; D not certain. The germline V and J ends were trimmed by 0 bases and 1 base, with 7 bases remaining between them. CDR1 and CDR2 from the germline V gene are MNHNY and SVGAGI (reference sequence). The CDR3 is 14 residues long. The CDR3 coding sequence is TGTGCCAGCAGTTACTCGAGGACGTCCTACGAGCAGTACTTC. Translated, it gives CASSYSRTSYEQYF.

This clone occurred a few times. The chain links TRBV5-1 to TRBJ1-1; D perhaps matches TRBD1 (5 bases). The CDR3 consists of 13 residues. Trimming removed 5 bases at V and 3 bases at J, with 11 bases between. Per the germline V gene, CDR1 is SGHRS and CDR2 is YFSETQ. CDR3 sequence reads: CASRYRWDTEAFF. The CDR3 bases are TGCGCCAGCAGATACAGGTGGGACACTGAAGCTTTCTTT.

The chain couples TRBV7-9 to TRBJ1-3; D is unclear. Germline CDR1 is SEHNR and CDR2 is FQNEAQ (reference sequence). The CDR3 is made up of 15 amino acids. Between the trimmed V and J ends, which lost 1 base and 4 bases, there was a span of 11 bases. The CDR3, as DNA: TGTGCCAGCAGCTTAGGGGCCTGGCAGGGAAACACCATATATTTT. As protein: CASSLGAWQGNTIYF.

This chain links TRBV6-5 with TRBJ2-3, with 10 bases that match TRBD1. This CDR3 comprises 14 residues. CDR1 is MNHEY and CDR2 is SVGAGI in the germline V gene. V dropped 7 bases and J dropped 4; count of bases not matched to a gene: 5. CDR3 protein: CASNKGQGADTQYF. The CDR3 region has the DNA TGTGCCAGCAACAAAGGACAGGGGGCAGATACGCAGTATTTT.